Each of the 21 T cell receptor beta chains below was sequenced from the same sample in a study of PD-1 blockade in classical Hodgkin lymphoma (dated by TCRdb to the early 2020s). Library construction relied on the immunoSEQ multiplex PCR assay. TCRdb holds this immuneACCESS table with in-frame rearrangements only. Some clones are missing; in checked studies, unresolved V genes explain under half, and the rest has no known cause. The sample data list 99,000 or so clones, and roughly nine tenths of these were observed just once. 19% of the sample is in the top ten clones. Sample time point, as interpreted from the label and publication: cycle 4 day 1 (C4D1), after 6 weeks of nivolumab. Relapse after autologous stem cell transplantation had occurred in all trial patients, and cohorts A, B and C were distinguished by prior brentuximab vedotin exposure. Source: peripheral blood mononuclear cells (PBMCs), taken before the fourth cycle of nivolumab. These receptors all come from a human donor with classical Hodgkin lymphoma.

The chain joins TRBV10-3 to TRBJ2-7; TRBD2 might be the D (6 bases). The germline V and J ends were trimmed by 1 base and 0 bases, with 13 bases remaining between them. Germline assignment: CDR1 ENHRY and CDR2 SYGVKD. The CDR3 loop spans 16 amino acids. The CDR3 is CAISEWGGSGSYEQYF. CDR3 nucleotide sequence: TGTGCCATCAGTGAGTGGGGAGGTTCCGGCTCCTACGAGCAGTACTTC.

In its sample, this clone was seen once. This sequence joins TRBV5-6 and TRBJ2-7; D is perhaps TRBD1 or TRBD2 (6 bases each). CDR1 is SGHDT, CDR2 YYEEEE, per germline. This CDR3 region has 13 residues. The V end lost 4 bases, the J end lost 6 bases, and 14 bases lay between the germline ends. The CDR3 coding sequence is TGTGCCAGCAGCCTCACAGGGAGGACCGAGCAGTACTTC. Its protein product is CASSLTGRTEQYF.

This clone was observed a single time. The chain combines TRBV5-1 with TRBJ1-5, with D unresolved. Deletions cut 0 bases from V and 8 bases from J, with 9 bases between. CDR3 length: 13 amino acids. CDR1 SGHRS and CDR2 YFSETQ come from the germline V gene. DNA of the CDR3: TGCGCCAGCAGCTTGGGAGGGAAGGAGCCCCAGCATTTT. Protein: CASSLGGKEPQHF.

The V gene is TRBV11-2, the J gene TRBJ1-2, with a tentative D call TRBD1 (5 bases). This CDR3 region has 14 residues. V shed 2 bases and J shed 6 bases, with 13 bases lying between them. The germline gives CDR1 SGHAT, CDR2 FQNNGV. CDR3 residues: CASSLISTANGYTF. The CDR3 DNA reads as TGTGCCAGCAGCTTAATCTCGACAGCAAATGGCTACACCTTC.

V gene TRBV5-1 combines with J gene TRBJ1-2; possibly TRBD1 for D (6 bases). The CDR3 is made up of 14 amino acids. Germline V CDR1 and CDR2: SGHRS, YFSETQ. V dropped 0 bases and J dropped 4 bases, with 10 bases sitting between them. CDR3: CASSLGTASYGYTF. CDR3 DNA sequence: TGCGCCAGCAGCTTGGGGACAGCGAGCTATGGCTACACCTTC.

A single count supports this clone. This chain links TRBV14 with TRBJ2-2, with D perhaps matching TRBD1 (5 bases). Trimming left V 10 bases short and J 3 bases short, with 15 bases between. The CDR3 sequence is 14 residues long. Germline V gene lookup returns CDR1 SGHDN and CDR2 FVKESK. The CDR3: CATSEQVYTGELFF. The CDR3, as DNA: TGTGCCACTTCCGAACAGGTGTACACCGGGGAGCTGTTTTTT.

This clone was picked up a small number of times. V gene TRBV4-3 combines with J gene TRBJ2-1, with D tentatively TRBD1 or TRBD2 (6 bases each). V lost 7 bases, J lost 10 bases, and 20 bases lay in between. The CDR3 is 14 residues long. CDR1 and CDR2 (germline): LGHNA, YSLEER. CDR3 in DNA: TGCGCCAGCACCCCTCGGGGGCGGGCCGGAGAGCAGTTCTTC. This translates into CASTPRGRAGEQFF.

This clone appeared a few times. This chain links TRBV4-1 with TRBJ2-7; TRBD1 matches 7 bases. This CDR3 comprises 15 residues. CDR1 is MGHRA and CDR2 is YSYEKL in the germline V gene. With 3 bases clipped from V and 2 bases from J, the junction kept 7 bases outside the gene matches. Written as DNA, the CDR3 is TGCGCCAGCAGCCAGGGGGACAGTGGGACCTACGAGCAGTACTTC. Translating it yields CASSQGDSGTYEQYF.

The chain couples TRBV7-9 to TRBJ2-7; 11 bases map to TRBD2. This CDR3 is built from 16 residues. V shed 4 bases and J 2 bases; nucleotides not matched to a gene: 7. Germline assignment: CDR1 SEHNR and CDR2 FQNEAQ (reference sequence). The CDR3 is CASSSLAGGKPYEQYF. CDR3 DNA: TGTGCCAGCAGCTCCTTAGCGGGAGGGAAACCCTACGAGCAGTACTTC.

V usage is TRBV7-9 and J usage is TRBJ1-2, with D possibly matching TRBD1 (6 bases). The length of the CDR3 is 16 residues. Trimming took off 5 bases at V and 3 bases at J, with 19 bases between the two ends. In germline, CDR1 is SEHNR, CDR2 FQNEAQ (reference sequence). The CDR3 DNA reads as TGTGCCAGCAGCCCAGGCGGCCGTACAGGGTACTATGGCTACACCTTC. This sequence encodes CASSPGGRTGYYGYTF.

CDR3 loop: CASSVDQGQAGYEQYF. The CDR3 nucleotides read TGTGCCAGCAGCGTAGACCAGGGACAGGCTGGTTACGAGCAGTACTTC. The gene calls are TRBV9 and TRBJ2-7; 8 bases align to TRBD1. The ends lost 0 bases at V and 4 bases at J; junction bases unmatched: 9. This CDR3 region has 16 residues. Germline V gene sequence: CDR1 SGDLS, CDR2 YYNGEE.

J is TRBJ1-1 and V is TRBV18; maybe TRBD1 (6 bases). Looked up from germline, CDR1 is KGHSH and CDR2 is LQKENI. CDR3 length: 14 residues. V dropped 3 bases and J dropped 1 base, with 9 bases sitting between them. The CDR3 spells CASSPDRQNTEAFF. The CDR3 DNA reads TGTGCCAGCTCACCTGACAGGCAGAACACTGAAGCTTTCTTT.

V usage is TRBV11-3 and J usage is TRBJ2-1; 10 positions agree with TRBD1. This CDR3 has 15 residues. The germline CDR1 and CDR2 sequences are SGHNT and YENEEA. The J segment lost 7 bases and the V segment lost 4 bases, leaving 7 bases of the junction unmatched. CDR3 nucleotides: TGTGCCAGCAGCTATCGACAGGGGGCGAAGAATGAGCAGTTCTTC. Its translation is CASSYRQGAKNEQFF.

V gene TRBV5-4 combines with J gene TRBJ1-1; no clear D gene. V lost 4 bases to trimming and J lost 1 base, with 14 bases between them. Germline V gene data show CDR1 as SGHNT and CDR2 as YYREEE (reference sequence). The CDR3 has 15 amino acids. Written as DNA, the CDR3 is TGTGCCAGCAGCCCGGAGGGCTCTGCGAACACTGAAGCTTTCTTT. As protein: CASSPEGSANTEAFF.

J is TRBJ2-5 and V is TRBV7-9, with 7 bases that match TRBD2. From germline, CDR1 is SEHNR and CDR2 FQNEAQ (reference sequence). After removal of 1 base from V and 5 bases from J, the junction contained 13 bases not matched to a gene. The CDR3 has 17 amino acids. This chain's CDR3 is CASSLGPRAGEWETQYF. The CDR3 DNA is TGTGCCAGCAGCTTAGGCCCCAGGGCGGGAGAATGGGAGACCCAGTACTTC.

In DNA, the CDR3 is TGTGCCAGCAGCCCGGACAGGAACTATGGCTACACCTTC. Amino acids: CASSPDRNYGYTF. This chain uses TRBV6-6 with TRBJ1-2; 7 bases are shared with TRBD1. Looked up from germline, CDR1 is MNHNY and CDR2 is SVGAGI (reference sequence). The CDR3 totals 13 residues. V gave up 6 bases and J gave up 2 bases; unmatched junction bases: 3.

The count of this clone is one. The chain links TRBV30 to TRBJ2-2; tentative D call: TRBD2 (5 bases). CDR1 and CDR2 from the germline V gene are GTSNPN and SVGIG (reference sequence). Trimming left V 2 bases short and J 0 bases short, with 13 bases between. This CDR3 region has 16 residues. The CDR3 reads CAWSPSAASNTGELFF. In DNA, the CDR3 is TGTGCCTGGAGTCCCTCAGCGGCCTCGAACACCGGGGAGCTGTTTTTT.

This rearrangement joins TRBV6-5 to TRBJ2-1; 9 bases are a match to TRBD2. The trim removed 6 bases at V and 2 bases at J, leaving 5 bases unmatched. CDR3 size: 15 residues. Germline CDR1 MNHEY, CDR2 SVGAGI. The CDR3 bases are TGTGCCAGCAGCCCTGGCGGGAGGGCCTACAATGAGCAGTTCTTC. Translating it yields CASSPGGRAYNEQFF.

The chain employs TRBV4-1 and TRBJ1-4; TRBD1 agrees at 9 bases. Germline V lookup: CDR1 MGHRA, CDR2 YSYEKL. This CDR3 is built from 15 residues. Losses at the gene ends were 1 base for V and 7 bases for J; bases not matched to a gene: 4. The CDR3 spells CASSQVGTGSEKLFF. CDR3 coding DNA: TGCGCCAGCAGCCAAGTTGGGACAGGGTCTGAAAAACTGTTTTTT.

The chain links TRBV6-5 to TRBJ1-2; TRBD1 might be the D (6 bases). V lost 7 bases and J lost 4, with 10 bases in between. Germline-derived CDR1 and CDR2 are MNHEY and SVGAGI. This CDR3 comprises 12 residues. CDR3 sequence (DNA): TGTGCCAGCACCACAGGGTTCTATGGCTACACCTTC. This gives the protein CASTTGFYGYTF.

This clone was seen a single time. The chain is built from TRBV5-1 and TRBJ2-3; either TRBD1 or TRBD2 may fit D (6 bases each). Germline CDR1 SGHRS, CDR2 YFSETQ. Between the trimmed V and J ends, which lost 6 bases and 2 bases, there was a span of 16 bases. This CDR3 is built from 15 residues. This chain's CDR3 is CASKTGGTLTDTQYF. CDR3 sequence (DNA): TGCGCCAGCAAAACCGGGGGCACCCTCACAGATACGCAGTATTTT.